This T cell receptor (beta chain) was recorded in a study of shared clonotypes between healthy human individuals (TCRdb year 2020). About the investigation overall: A few men and two women, aged 18 to 49 years, made up the cohort. To increase sequencing depth and limit assay-specific biases, different laboratories used diverse techniques to prepare libraries and sequence TCR repertoires. Each donor's leukapheresis produced roughly between roughly 0.9 and 8.9 billion PBMCs. For each donor, CD4 naive and CD4 memory were each run on three plates, CD8 naive on two plates, and CD8 memory on one plate. Blood TCR repertoires of about 5 healthy adults were deeply sequenced to estimate repertoire size and the extent of clonotype sharing between individuals. What the study reported, not specific to this receptor: Across a few donors, 4.5% to 6.5% of naive CD4, roughly 3.8% of naive CD8, around 2.1% of memory CD4, and roughly 0.41% of memory CD8 clonotypes were shared. Naive subsets generally had larger estimated clonotype richness than memory subsets. Pairwise subsampling indicated that sequencing depth was expected to affect the degree of clonotype sharing among donors. Higher generation probabilities were observed for clonotypes shared by all four sorted-subset donors than for non-shared clonotypes. Even with the large sequencing depth, rarefaction of the sorted-subset datasets indicated that sequencing was incomplete. Because the study included a small number of donors, the genetic and exposure-history diversity represented was limited. Sampling was restricted to blood, and TCR repertoires in tissue are likely to differ from TCR repertoires in blood.

Using the deep immunoSEQ assay, TCR CDR3 regions were amplified from genomic DNA by multiplex PCR. Extracted genomic DNA from each cell subset was distributed evenly across all wells of several immunoSEQ 96-well plates, and each plate was treated as a replicate. For sorted subsets, roughly 0.2 ug genomic DNA, equal to approximately 30,000 T cell genomes, was loaded into each replicate PCR. Purified libraries were quantified with a Qubit 3.0 fluorometer, sized on a Bioanalyzer 2100, and re-quantified with the KAPA Library Quantification kit. A separate single-read 150-cycle Illumina NextSeq 550 flow cell was used to sequence each immunoSEQ 96-well plate. Per the source publication's procedure: The immunoSEQ output contained only junctional sequences without quality scores, so filtering could not match that applied to full-length reads. To assign V/J genes and CDR3, sequences were annotated using PyIR, a Python wrapper for IgBLAST v1.9, with IMGT germline references. Reads were filtered out if the reads had weak V/J assignments (E-value above 1e-6), no CDR3, stop codons, out-of-frame junctions, or ambiguous translated residues. V3J clonotypes were defined by identical inferred V gene, J gene, and CDR3 amino acid sequence. Percentage overlap between repertoires was calculated by dividing the number of shared unique clonotypes by the size of the smaller repertoire. Richness of each repertoire was evaluated using RTK rarefaction, the Chao1 estimator, and Recon v2.1 estimates of unobserved clonotypes. OLGA was used to compute generation probabilities for all TCRbeta clonotypes that the gDNA method yielded from a handful of donors. TCRdb limited this immuneACCESS table to in-frame rearrangements with V and J called. A share of clones is missing; checked studies link under half to unresolved V genes, and the rest is unexplained. Clone size and the V and J calls come from that table; the DNA yielded D and trimming. Here the sample has a few hundred thousand clones; about 74% occur a single time. Of the sample, around a tenth is held by the ten largest clones.

Concerning this clone: Its antigen has not been determined. At one boundary the junction diverges from the germline segment, which might be a read error.

The donors were healthy, HIV-negative adults who had no recently reported acute infections or vaccinations. Every donor was a Caucasian adult residing in Nashville, Tennessee, USA. CD4+ T cells were enriched through magnetic negative selection, after which naive cells were positively selected on CD45RA and the remaining negative fraction served as the memory subset. Blood was collected by leukapheresis, and PBMCs were isolated by Ficoll-Histopaque density gradient centrifugation and then cryopreserved in liquid nitrogen vapor phase. Analytical flow cytometry was used to check the purity and quantity of every magnetically sorted T cell population. From each sorted fraction, genomic DNA was isolated and quantified by UV absorbance on a Nanodrop 2000c. This clonotype was sampled from a man aged 25 to 45 in good health. Specimen: memory CD4+ T cells sorted from blood. What this sample's cell subset or site label stands for: CD45RA-negative fraction.

At the DNA level, the sequence is TGCAGCGTAGTATACGATCAACAGGGCACTAACTATGGCCACACCTTC. Its translation reads: CSVVYDQQGTNYGHTF. Recombination linked TRBV29-1 to TRBJ1-2; matching of 6 bases hints at TRBD1 as the D gene. Taken from the germline V gene, the CDR1 and CDR2 loops are SQVTM and ANQGSEA. Measured from the cysteine to the phenylalanine, the CDR3 is 16 residues long. The sequence is cut down to CDR3 DNA, 48 bases in frame from base 1.